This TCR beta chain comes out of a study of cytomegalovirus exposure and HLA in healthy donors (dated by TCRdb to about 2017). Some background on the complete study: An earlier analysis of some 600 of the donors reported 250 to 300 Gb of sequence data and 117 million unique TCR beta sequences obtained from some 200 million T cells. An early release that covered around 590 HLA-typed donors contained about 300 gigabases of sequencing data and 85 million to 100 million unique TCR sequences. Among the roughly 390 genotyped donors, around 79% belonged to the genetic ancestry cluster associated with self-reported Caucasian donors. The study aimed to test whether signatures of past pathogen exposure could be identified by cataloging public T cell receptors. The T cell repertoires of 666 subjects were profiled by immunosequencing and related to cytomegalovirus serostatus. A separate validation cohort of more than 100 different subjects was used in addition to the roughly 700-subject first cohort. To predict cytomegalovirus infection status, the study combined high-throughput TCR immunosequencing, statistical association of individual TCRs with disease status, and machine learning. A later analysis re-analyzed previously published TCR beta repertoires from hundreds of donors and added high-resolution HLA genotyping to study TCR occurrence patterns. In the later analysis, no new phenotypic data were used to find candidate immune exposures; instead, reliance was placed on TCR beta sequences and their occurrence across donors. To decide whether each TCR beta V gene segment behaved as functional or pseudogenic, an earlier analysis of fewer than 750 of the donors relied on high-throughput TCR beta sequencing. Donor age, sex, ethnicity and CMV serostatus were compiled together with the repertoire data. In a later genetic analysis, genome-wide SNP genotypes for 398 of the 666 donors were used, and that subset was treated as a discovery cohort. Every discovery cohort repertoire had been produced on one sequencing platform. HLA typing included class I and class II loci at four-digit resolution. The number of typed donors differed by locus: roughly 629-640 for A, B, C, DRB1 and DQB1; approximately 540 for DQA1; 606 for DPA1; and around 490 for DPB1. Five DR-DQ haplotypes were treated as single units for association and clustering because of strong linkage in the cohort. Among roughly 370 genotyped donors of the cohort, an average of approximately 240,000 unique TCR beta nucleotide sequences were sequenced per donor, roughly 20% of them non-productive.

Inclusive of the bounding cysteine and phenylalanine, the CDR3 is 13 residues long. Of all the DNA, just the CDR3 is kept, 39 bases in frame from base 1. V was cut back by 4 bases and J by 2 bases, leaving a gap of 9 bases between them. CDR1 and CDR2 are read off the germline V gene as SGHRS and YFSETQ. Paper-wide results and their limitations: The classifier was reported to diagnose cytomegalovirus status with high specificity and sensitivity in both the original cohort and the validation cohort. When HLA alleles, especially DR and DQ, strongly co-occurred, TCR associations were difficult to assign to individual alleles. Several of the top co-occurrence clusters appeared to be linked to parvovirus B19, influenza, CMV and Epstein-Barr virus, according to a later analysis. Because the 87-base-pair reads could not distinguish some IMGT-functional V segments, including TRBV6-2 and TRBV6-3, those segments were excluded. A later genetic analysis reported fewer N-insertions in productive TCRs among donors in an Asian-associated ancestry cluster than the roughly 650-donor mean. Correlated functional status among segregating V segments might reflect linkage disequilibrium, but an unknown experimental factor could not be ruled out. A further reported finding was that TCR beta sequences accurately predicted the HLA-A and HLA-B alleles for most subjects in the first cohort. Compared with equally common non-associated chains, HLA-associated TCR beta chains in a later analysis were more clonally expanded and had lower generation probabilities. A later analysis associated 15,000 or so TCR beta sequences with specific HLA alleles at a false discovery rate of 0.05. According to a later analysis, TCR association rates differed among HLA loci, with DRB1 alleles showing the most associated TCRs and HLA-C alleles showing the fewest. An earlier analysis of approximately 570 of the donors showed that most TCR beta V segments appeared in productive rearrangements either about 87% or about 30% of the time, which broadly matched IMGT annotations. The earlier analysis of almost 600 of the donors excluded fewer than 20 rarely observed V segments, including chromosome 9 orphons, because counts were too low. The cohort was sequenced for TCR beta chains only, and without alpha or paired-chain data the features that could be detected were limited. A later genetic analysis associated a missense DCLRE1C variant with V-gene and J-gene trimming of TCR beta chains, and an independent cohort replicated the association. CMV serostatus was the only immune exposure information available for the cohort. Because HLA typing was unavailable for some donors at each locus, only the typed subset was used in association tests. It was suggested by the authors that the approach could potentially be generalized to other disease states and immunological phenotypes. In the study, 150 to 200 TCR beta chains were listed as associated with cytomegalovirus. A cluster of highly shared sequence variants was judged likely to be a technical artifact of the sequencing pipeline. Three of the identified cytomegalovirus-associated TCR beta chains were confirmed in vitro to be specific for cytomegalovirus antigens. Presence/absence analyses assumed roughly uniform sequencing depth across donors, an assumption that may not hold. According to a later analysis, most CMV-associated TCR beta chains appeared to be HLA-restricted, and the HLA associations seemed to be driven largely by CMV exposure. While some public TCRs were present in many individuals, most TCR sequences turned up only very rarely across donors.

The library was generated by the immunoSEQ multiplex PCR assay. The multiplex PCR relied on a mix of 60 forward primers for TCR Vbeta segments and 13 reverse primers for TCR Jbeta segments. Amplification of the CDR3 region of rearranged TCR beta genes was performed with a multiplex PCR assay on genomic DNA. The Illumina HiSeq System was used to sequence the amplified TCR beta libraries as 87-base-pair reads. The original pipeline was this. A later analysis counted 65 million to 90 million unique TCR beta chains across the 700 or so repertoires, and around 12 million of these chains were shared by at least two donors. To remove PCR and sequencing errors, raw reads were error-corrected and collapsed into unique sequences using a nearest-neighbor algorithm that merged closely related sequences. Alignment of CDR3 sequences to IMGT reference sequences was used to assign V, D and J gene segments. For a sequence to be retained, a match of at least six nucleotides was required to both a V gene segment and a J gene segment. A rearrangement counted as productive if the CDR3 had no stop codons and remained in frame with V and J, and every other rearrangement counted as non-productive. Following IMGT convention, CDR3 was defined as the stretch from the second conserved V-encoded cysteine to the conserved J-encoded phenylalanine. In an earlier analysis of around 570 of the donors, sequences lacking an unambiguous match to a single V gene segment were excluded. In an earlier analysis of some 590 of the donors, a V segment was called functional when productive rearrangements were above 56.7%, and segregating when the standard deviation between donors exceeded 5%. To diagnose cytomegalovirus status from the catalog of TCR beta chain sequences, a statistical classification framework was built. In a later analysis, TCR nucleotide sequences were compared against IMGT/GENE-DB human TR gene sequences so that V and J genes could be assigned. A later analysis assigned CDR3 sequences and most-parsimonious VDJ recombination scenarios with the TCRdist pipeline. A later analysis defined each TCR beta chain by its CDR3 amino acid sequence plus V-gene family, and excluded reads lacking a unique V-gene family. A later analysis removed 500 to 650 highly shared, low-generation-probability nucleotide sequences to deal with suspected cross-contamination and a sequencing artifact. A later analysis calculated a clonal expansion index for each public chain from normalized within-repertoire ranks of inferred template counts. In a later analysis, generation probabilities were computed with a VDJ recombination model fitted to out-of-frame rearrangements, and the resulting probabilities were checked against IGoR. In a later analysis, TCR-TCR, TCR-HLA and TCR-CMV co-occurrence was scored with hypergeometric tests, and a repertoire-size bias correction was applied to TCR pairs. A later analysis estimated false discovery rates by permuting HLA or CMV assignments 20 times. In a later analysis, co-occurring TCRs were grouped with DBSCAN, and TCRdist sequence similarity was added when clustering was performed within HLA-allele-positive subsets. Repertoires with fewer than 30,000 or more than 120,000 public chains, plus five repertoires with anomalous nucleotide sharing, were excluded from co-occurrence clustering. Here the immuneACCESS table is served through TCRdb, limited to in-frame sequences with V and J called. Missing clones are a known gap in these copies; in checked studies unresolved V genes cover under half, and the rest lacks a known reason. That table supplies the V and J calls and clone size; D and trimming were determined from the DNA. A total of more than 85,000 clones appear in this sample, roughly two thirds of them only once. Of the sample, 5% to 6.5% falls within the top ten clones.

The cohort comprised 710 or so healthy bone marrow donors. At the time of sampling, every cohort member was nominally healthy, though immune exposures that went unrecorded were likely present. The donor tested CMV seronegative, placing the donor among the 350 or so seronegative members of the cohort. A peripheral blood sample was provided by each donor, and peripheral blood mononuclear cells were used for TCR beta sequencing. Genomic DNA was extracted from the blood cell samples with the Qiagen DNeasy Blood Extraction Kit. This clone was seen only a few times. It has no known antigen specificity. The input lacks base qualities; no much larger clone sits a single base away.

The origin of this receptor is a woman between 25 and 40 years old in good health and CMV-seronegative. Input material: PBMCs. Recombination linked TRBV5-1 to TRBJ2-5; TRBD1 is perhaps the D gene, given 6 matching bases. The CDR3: CASSLQGQETQYF. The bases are TGCGCCAGCAGCCTACAGGGACAAGAGACCCAGTACTTC. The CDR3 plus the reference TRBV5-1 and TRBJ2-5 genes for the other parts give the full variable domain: KAGVTQTPRYLIKTRGQQVTLSCSPISGHRSVSWYQQTPGQGLQFLFEYFSETQRNKGNFPGRFSGRQFSNSRSEMNVSTLELGDSALYLCASSLQGQETQYFGPGTRLLVL.